The 7 T cell receptor beta chains below were found in one sample sequenced in a study of graft-versus-host responses after intestinal transplantation. These receptors have no identified antigens. TCRdb's table, derived via immunoSEQ multiplex PCR, lists solely in-frame clones and lacks some. In the table there are some 90,000 clones, 82% of which are singletons. The sequences come from unstimulated CD4+ T cells sorted from spleen or lymph node cells, collected before intestinal transplant. The receptor source for this set is a human donor who received an intestinal transplant.

V usage is TRBV28 and J usage is TRBJ2-6; 8 nucleotides match TRBD1. With 2 bases clipped from V and 2 bases from J, the junction kept 20 bases outside the gene matches. CDR1 is MDHEN and CDR2 is SYDVKM in the germline V gene. The CDR3 is 22 amino acids. The CDR3 nucleotides are TGTGCCAGCAGTTTAAGGGGGCAAGTCAAGAGACAGGGGCCTCCTGGGGCCAACGTCCTGACTTTC. Protein product: CASSLRGQVKRQGPPGANVLTF.

This chain uses TRBV7-2 with TRBJ1-1; perhaps TRBD1 as D (5 bases). V was clipped by 5 bases and J by 11 bases, with 18 bases between them. This CDR3 spans 13 amino acids. Germline V gene lookup returns CDR1 SGHTA and CDR2 FQGNSA. Written as DNA, the CDR3 is TGTGCCAGCAGCGTAGTATCGACAGCAGCGGCTTTCTTT. Protein: CASSVVSTAAAFF.

This sequence joins TRBV5-1 and TRBJ2-4; TRBD1 might be the D (7 bases). The CDR3 length is 13 residues. V gave up 2 bases and J gave up 8 bases, with 11 bases separating them. Germline assignment: CDR1 SGHRS and CDR2 YFSETQ. The CDR3 loop is CASSFAGGYIQYF. The CDR3 DNA is TGCGCCAGCAGCTTCGCAGGGGGGTACATTCAGTACTTC.

The rearrangement uses TRBV6-5 and TRBJ2-3, with a tentative D call TRBD1 (6 bases). This CDR3 contains 13 residues. Germline CDR1 reads MNHEY; CDR2 reads SVGAGI. V lost 5 bases and J 6 bases, leaving 12 bases between the germline ends. The CDR3 DNA follows: TGTGCCAGCAGTGACCAGGGGAAGGATACGCAGTATTTT. Protein product: CASSDQGKDTQYF.

The chain has TRBV7-6 and TRBJ2-1; weak D call: TRBD1 (6 bases). There are 16 residues in the CDR3. V dropped 1 base and J dropped 1 base, with 11 bases sitting between them. Germline lookup yields CDR1 SGHVS and CDR2 FNYEAQ. CDR3 sequence (DNA): TGTGCCAGCAGCTTAGTGGGGACACGGTCCTACAATGAGCAGTTCTTC. It is translated as CASSLVGTRSYNEQFF.

The count of this clone is one. The V gene is TRBV28, the J gene TRBJ2-7; 9 positions agree with TRBD1. The V segment lost 4 bases and the J segment 3 bases; nucleotides outside the gene matches: 10. The CDR3 runs to 16 residues. From germline, CDR1 is MDHEN and CDR2 SYDVKM. CDR3 DNA sequence: TGTGCCAGCAGTTCTCCTCGGACAGGGGAAGGCTACGAGCAGTACTTC. It encodes CASSSPRTGEGYEQYF.

Here the CDR3 DNA reads TGTGCCAGCAGCTTAGGGCCCGGGCTAGCGGAAGAGACCCAGTACTTC. Amino acid sequence: CASSLGPGLAEETQYF. V and J are TRBV11-1 and TRBJ2-5, with 7 bases lining up with TRBD2. V was clipped by 1 base and J by 3 bases; unmatched bases: 8. The germline gives CDR1 SGHAT, CDR2 FQDESV (reference sequence). This CDR3 has 16 amino acids.